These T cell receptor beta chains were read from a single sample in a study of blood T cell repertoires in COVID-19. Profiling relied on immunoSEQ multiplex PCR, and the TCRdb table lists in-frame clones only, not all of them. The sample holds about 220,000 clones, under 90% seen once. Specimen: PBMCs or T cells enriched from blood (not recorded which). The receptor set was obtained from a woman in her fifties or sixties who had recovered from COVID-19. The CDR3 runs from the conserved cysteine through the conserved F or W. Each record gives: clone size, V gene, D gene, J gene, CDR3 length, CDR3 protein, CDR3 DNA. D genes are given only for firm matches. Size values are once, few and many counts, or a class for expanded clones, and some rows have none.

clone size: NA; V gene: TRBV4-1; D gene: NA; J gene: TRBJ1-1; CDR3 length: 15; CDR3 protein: CASSQRTDRHTEAFF; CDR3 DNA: TGCGCCAGCAGCCAGAGGACAGACCGGCACACTGAAGCTTTCTTT
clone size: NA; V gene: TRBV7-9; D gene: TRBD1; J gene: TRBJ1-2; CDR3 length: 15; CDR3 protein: CASSSRTGRGDGYTF; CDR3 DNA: TGTGCCAGCAGCTCCCGGACAGGGAGAGGGGATGGCTACACCTTC
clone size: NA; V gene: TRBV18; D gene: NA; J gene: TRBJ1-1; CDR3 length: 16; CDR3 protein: CASSPVQGIKNTEAFF; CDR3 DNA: TGTGCCAGCTCACCCGTCCAGGGAATAAAGAACACTGAAGCTTTCTTT
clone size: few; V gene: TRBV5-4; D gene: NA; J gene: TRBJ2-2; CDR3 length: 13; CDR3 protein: CASSFGSDGELFF; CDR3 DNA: TGTGCCAGCAGCTTCGGGAGTGACGGGGAGCTGTTTTTT
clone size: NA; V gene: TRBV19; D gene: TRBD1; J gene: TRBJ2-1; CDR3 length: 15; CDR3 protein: CASSRLTGVGNEQFF; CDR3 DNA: TGTGCCAGTAGTCGACTGACAGGGGTGGGGAATGAGCAGTTCTTC
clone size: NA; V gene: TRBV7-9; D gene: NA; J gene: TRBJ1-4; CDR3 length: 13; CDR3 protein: CASTGATNEKLFF; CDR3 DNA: TGTGCCAGCACAGGAGCAACTAATGAAAAACTGTTTTTT
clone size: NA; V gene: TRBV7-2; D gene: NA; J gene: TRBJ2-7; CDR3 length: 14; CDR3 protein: CASTASGVSYEQYF; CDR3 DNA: TGTGCCAGCACCGCGAGCGGCGTCTCCTACGAGCAGTACTTC
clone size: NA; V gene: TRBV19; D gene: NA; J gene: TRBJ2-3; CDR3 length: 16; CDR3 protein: CASSPWGDRNTDTQYF; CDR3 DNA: TGTGCCAGTAGCCCCTGGGGAGATAGAAACACAGATACGCAGTATTTT
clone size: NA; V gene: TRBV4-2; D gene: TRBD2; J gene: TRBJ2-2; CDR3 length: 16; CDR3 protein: CASSPPGLGGRGELFF; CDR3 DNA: TGTGCCAGCAGCCCTCCGGGACTAGGGGGTCGAGGGGAGCTGTTTTTT
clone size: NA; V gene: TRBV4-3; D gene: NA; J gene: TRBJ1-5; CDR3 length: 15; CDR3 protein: CASSQEAQGTQPQHF; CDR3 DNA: TGCGCCAGCAGCCAAGAGGCACAGGGAACTCAGCCCCAGCATTTT
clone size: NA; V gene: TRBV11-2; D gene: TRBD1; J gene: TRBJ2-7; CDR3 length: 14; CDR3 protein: CASSPRQGSYEQYF; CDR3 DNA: TGTGCCAGCAGCCCCCGACAGGGGTCTTACGAGCAGTACTTC
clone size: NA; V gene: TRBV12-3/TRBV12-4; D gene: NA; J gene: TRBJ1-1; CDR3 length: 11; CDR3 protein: CASSRAGGAFF; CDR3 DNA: TGTGCCAGCAGCCGAGCGGGGGGAGCTTTCTTT
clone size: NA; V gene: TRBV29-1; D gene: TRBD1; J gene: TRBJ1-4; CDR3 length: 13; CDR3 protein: CSVQTGGREKLFF; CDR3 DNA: TGCAGCGTCCAGACAGGGGGAAGGGAAAAACTGTTTTTT
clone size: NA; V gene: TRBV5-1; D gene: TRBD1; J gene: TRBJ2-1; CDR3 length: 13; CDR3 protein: CASSSDRGDEQFF; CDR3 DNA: TGCGCCAGCAGCTCGGACAGGGGGGATGAGCAGTTCTTC
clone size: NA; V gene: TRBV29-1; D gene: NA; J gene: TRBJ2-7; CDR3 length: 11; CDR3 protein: CSVVLSYEQYF; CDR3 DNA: TGCAGCGTTGTCCTCTCCTACGAGCAGTACTTC
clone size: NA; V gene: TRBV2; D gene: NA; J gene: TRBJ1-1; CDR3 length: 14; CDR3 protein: CASSKLTVNTEAFF; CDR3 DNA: TGTGCCAGCAGTAAGTTGACAGTGAACACTGAAGCTTTCTTT
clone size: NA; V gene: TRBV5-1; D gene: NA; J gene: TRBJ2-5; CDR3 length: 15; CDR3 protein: CASSRRRPSEETQYF; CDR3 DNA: TGCGCCAGCAGCCGGCGACGGCCTAGCGAAGAGACCCAGTACTTC
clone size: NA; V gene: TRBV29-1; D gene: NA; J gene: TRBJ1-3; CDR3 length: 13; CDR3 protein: CSAQNRVGNTIYF; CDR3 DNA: TGCAGCGCCCAAAACAGGGTTGGGAACACCATATATTTT
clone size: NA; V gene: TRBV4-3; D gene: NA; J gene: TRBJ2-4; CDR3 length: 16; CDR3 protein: CTSSQDLTLRENIQYF; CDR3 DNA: TGCACCAGCAGCCAAGATTTGACACTCAGGGAAAACATTCAGTACTTC
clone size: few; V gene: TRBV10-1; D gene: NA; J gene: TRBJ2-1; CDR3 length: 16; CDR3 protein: CASSEFVAGSYNEQFF; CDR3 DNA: TGCGCCAGCAGTGAGTTTGTGGCAGGCTCCTACAATGAGCAGTTCTTC
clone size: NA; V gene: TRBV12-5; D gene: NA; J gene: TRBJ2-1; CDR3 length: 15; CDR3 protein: CASGFGISSYNEQFF; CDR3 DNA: TGTGCTAGTGGTTTCGGGATTAGCTCCTACAATGAGCAGTTCTTC
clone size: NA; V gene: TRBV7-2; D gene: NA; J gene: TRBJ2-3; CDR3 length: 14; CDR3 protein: CASSLSGQVGTQYF; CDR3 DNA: TGTGCCAGCAGCTTATCGGGACAAGTTGGTACGCAGTATTTT
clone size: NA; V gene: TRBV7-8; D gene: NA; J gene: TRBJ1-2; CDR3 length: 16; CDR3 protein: CASSVSREQANYGYTF; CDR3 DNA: TGTGCCAGCAGCGTTAGTAGGGAACAGGCGAACTATGGCTACACCTTC
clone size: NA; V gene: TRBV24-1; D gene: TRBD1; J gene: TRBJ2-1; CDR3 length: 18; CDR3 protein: CATSDSSPGQGSYNEQFF; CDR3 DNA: TGTGCCACCAGTGATTCTTCCCCGGGACAGGGATCCTACAATGAGCAGTTCTTC
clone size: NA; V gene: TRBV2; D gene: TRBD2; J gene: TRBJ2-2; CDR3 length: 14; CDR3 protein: CASTAGGPTGELFF; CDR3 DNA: TGTGCCAGCACGGCGGGAGGGCCAACCGGGGAGCTGTTTTTT
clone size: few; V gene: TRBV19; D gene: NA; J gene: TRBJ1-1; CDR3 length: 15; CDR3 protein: CASSNRQVGNTEAFF; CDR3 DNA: TGTGCCAGTAGTAACCGACAGGTAGGCAACACTGAAGCTTTCTTT
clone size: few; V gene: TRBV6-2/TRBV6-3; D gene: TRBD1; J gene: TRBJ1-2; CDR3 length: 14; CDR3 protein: CASSNHRGSYGYTF; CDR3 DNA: TGTGCCAGCAGTAATCACAGGGGATCCTATGGCTACACCTTC
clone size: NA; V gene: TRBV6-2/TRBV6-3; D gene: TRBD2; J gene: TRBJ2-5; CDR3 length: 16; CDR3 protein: CASSYSGAGEEETQYF; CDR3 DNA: TGTGCCAGCAGTTACTCTGGAGCGGGGGAGGAAGAGACCCAGTACTTC
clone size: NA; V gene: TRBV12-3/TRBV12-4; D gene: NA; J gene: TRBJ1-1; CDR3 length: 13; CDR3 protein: CASSLKGLTEAFF; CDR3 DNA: TGTGCCAGCAGTTTAAAGGGGCTTACTGAAGCTTTCTTT
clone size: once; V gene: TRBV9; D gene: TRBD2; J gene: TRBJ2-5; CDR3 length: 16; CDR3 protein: CASSMGLAERIGTQYF; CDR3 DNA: TGTGCCAGCAGCATGGGACTAGCGGAGAGGATCGGGACCCAGTACTTC
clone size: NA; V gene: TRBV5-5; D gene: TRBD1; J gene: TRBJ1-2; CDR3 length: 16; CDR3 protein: CASSAIPGQLIYGYTF; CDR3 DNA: TGTGCCAGCAGCGCCATCCCGGGACAGTTAATCTATGGCTACACCTTC
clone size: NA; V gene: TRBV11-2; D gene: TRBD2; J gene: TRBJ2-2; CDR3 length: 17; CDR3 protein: CASSLGLAGGRTGELFF; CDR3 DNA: TGTGCCAGCAGCTTAGGACTAGCGGGAGGTCGGACCGGGGAGCTGTTTTTT
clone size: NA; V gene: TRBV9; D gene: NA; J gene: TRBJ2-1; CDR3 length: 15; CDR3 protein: CASSVDTGSYNEQFF; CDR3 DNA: TGTGCCAGCAGCGTAGATACGGGCTCCTACAATGAGCAGTTCTTC
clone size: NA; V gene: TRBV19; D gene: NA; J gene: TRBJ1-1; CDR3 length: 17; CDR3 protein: CASSISDPSGGRTEAFF; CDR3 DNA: TGTGCCAGTAGTATTTCCGACCCTTCGGGAGGAAGGACTGAAGCTTTCTTT
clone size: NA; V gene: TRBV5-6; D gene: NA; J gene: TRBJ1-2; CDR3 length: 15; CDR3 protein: CASSIQGLANYGYTF; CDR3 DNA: TGTGCCAGCAGCATACAGGGCCTCGCTAACTATGGCTACACCTTC
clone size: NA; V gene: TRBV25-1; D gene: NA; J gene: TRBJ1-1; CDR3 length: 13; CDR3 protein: CASSEWPNTEAFF; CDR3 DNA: TGTGCCAGCAGTGAGTGGCCGAACACTGAAGCTTTCTTT
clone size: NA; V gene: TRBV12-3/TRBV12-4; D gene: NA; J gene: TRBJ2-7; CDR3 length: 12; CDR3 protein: CASSLGTLEQYF; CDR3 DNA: TGTGCCAGCAGTTTAGGGACTTTGGAGCAGTACTTC
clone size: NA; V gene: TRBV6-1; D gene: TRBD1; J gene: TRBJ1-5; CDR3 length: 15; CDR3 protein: CASSEETGADQPQHF; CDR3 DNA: TGTGCCAGCAGTGAAGAGACAGGGGCCGATCAGCCCCAGCATTTT
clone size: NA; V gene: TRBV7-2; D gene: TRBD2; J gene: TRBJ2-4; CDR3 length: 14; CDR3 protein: CASSYMGLAGTQYF; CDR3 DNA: TGTGCCAGCAGTTATATGGGACTAGCGGGCACCCAGTACTTC
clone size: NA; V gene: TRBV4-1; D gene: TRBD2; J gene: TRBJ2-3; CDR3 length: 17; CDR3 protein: CASSQDLGGRTTDTQYF; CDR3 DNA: TGCGCCAGCAGCCAAGATCTCGGCGGGAGGACCACAGATACGCAGTATTTT
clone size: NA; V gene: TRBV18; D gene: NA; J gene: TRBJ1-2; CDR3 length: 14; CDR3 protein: CASSPPVEGYGYTF; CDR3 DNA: TGTGCCAGCTCACCACCGGTGGAGGGCTATGGCTACACCTTC
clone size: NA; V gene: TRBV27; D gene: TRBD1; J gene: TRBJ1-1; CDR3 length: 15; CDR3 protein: CASSPTTGMNTEAFF; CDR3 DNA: TGTGCCAGCAGCCCGACGACAGGGATGAACACTGAAGCTTTCTTT
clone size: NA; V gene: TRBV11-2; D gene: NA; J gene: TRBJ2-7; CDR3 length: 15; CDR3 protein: CASSFHVGVAYEQYF; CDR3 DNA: TGTGCCAGCAGCTTTCATGTAGGGGTAGCCTACGAGCAGTACTTC
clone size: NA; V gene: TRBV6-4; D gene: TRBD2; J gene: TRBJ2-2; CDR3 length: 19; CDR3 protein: CASSDAFRLAGDNTGELFF; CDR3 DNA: TGTGCCAGCAGTGACGCCTTCCGACTAGCGGGAGATAACACCGGGGAGCTGTTTTTT
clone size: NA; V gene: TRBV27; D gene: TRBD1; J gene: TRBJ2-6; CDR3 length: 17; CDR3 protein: CASSWTGVPSGANVLTF; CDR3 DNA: TGTGCCAGCAGTTGGACAGGGGTCCCCTCTGGGGCCAACGTCCTGACTTTC
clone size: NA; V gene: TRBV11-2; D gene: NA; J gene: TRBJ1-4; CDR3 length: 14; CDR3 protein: CASRVSGGGEKLFF; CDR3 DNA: TGTGCCAGCCGTGTTTCTGGGGGAGGTGAAAAACTGTTTTTT
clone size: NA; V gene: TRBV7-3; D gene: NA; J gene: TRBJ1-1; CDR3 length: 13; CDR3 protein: CASSSRLNTEAFF; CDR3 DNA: TGTGCCAGCAGCTCGCGACTAAACACTGAAGCTTTCTTT
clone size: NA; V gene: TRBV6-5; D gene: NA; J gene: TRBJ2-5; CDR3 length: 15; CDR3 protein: CASTEGGSGLETQYF; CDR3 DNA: TGTGCCAGCACCGAGGGGGGGAGCGGGCTAGAGACCCAGTACTTC
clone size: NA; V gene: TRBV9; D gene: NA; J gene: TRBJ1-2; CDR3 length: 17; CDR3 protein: CASSVEVETGWDYGYTF; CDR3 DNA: TGTGCCAGCAGCGTAGAGGTGGAAACAGGCTGGGACTATGGCTACACCTTC
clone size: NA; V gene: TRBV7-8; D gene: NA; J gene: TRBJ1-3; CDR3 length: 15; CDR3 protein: CASSLARGGGNTIYF; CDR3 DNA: TGTGCCAGCAGCTTAGCGCGGGGAGGTGGAAACACCATATATTTT
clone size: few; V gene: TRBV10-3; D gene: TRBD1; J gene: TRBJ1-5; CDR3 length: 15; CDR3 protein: CAISEGGDRGQPQHF; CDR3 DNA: TGTGCCATCAGTGAAGGGGGGGACAGGGGTCAGCCCCAGCATTTT
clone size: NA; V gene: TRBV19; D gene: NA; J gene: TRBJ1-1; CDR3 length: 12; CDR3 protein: CASSTRRTEAFF; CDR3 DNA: TGTGCCAGTAGTACCCGGAGAACTGAAGCTTTCTTT
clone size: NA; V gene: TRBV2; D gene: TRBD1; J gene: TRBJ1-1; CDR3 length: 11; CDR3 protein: CASQQGAWAFF; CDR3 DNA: TGTGCCAGCCAGCAGGGGGCGTGGGCTTTCTTT
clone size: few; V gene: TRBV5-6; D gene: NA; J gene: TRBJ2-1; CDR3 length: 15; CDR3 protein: CASNLGGIYYNEQFF; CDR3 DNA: TGTGCCAGCAACCTTGGGGGGATCTATTACAATGAGCAGTTCTTC
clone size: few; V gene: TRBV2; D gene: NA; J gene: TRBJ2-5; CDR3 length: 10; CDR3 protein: CASRDIIQYF; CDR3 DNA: TGTGCCAGCAGGGACATTATCCAGTACTTC
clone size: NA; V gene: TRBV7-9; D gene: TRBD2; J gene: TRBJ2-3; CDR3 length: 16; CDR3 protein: CASSLLSTSGTDTQYF; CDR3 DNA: TGTGCCAGCAGCTTACTGTCAACTAGCGGAACAGATACGCAGTATTTT
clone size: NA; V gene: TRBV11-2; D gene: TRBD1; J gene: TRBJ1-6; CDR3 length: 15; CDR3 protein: CASSSRQGNNSPLHF; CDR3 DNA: TGTGCCAGCAGCTCCCGACAGGGGAATAATTCACCCCTCCACTTT